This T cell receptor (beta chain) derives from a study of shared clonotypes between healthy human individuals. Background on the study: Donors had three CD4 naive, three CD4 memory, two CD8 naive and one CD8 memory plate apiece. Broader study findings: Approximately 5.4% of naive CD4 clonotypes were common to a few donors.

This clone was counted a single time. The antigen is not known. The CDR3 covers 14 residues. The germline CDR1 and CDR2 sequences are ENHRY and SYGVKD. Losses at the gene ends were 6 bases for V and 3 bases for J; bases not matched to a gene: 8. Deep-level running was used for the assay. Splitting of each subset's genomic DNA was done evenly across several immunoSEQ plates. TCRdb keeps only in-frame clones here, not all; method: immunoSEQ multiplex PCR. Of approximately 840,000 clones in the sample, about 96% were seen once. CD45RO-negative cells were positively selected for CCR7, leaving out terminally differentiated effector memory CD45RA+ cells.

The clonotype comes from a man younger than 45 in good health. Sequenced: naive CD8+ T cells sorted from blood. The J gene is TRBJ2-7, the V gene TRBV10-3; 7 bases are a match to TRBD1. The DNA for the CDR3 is TGTGCCATCAGAGAGGGGGCGTCGATCTACGAGCAGTACTTC. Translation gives CAIREGASIYEQYF.